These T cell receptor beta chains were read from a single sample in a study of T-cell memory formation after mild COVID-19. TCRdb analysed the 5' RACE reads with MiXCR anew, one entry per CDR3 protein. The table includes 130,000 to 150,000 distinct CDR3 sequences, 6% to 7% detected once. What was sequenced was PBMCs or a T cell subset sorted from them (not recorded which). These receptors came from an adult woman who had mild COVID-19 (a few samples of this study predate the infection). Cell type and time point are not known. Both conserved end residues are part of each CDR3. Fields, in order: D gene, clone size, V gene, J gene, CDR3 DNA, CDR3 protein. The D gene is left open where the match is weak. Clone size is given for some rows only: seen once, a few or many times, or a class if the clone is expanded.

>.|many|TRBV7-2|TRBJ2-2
TGTGCCAGCAGCTTAGCTTTGGCAGGCCGGAGGATTAACACCGGGGAGCTGTTTTTT
CASSLALAGRRINTGELFF
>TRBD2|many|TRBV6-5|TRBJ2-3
TGTGCCAGCAGACTAGCGGGGGGATTAACAGATACGCAGTATTTT
CASRLAGGLTDTQYF
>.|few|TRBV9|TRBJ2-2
TGTGCCAGCAGCGTGCGGGGGCGGACCGGGGAGCTGTTTTTT
CASSVRGRTGELFF
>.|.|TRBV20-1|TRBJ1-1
TGCAGTGCCATGGACGGGGAGAAGAACACTGAAGCTTTCTTT
CSAMDGEKNTEAFF
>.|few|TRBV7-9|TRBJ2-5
TGTGCCAGCGGTGTGGGGGAGACCCAGTACTTC
CASGVGETQYF
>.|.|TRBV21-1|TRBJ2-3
TGTGCCAGCAGCAATAGCTCGGGACCCCCGAATACGCAGTATTTT
CASSNSSGPPNTQYF
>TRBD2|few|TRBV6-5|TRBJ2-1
TGTGCCAGCAGGACGGGACTAGCGGTTTTTTACAATGAGCAGTTCTTC
CASRTGLAVFYNEQFF
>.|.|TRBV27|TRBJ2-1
TGTGCCAGTATGCCAACGGTGGGGACCCCTACTAATGAGCAGTTCTTC
CASMPTVGTPTNEQFF
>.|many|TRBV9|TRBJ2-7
TGTGCCAGCAGCGTTCGCCCGGGACTCCCTTGGGGAGAGCAGTACTTC
CASSVRPGLPWGEQYF
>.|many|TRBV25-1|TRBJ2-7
TGTGCCAGCAGCGGAGGCGGGACGGCCTCCTACGAGCAGTACTTC
CASSGGGTASYEQYF
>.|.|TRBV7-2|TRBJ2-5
TGTGCCAGCAGCGCGACCGGGGCCCAAGAGACCCAGTACTTC
CASSATGAQETQYF
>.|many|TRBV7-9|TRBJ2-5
TGTGCCAGCAGCTTAGTGGTAGAGACCCAGTACTTC
CASSLVVETQYF
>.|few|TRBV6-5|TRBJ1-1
TGTGCCAGCAGTTACAAGGGGGACGCTGAAGCTTTCTTT
CASSYKGDAEAFF
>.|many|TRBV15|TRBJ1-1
TGTGCCACCAGCAGAGAAGCCCGGCTCTTAAGGGGCGGCACTGAAGCTTTCTTT
CATSREARLLRGGTEAFF
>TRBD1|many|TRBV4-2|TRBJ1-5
TGTGCCAGCAGCCAAGAAGGACAGGGACCTTCTCGAAATCAGCCCCAGCATTTT
CASSQEGQGPSRNQPQHF
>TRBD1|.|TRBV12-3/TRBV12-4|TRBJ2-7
TGTGCCAGCAGCCGGACCGGGACAGTCTACGAGCAGTACTTC
CASSRTGTVYEQYF
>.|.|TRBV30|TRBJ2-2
TGTGCCTGGAGTAGGACAGCGAACACCGGGGAGCTGTTTTTT
CAWSRTANTGELFF
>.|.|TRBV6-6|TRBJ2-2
TGTGCCAGCAGTTACTCAGGGAGATACACCGGGGAGCTGTTTTTT
CASSYSGRYTGELFF
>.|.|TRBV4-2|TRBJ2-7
TGTGCCAGCAGAGGAGGCGGGACTCACTCCTACGAGCAGTACTTC
CASRGGGTHSYEQYF
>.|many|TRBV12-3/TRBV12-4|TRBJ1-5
TGTGCCAGCAGTCCACAACGGACCGAAAGCAATCAGCCCCAGCATTTT
CASSPQRTESNQPQHF
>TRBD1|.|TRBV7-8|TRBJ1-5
TGTGCCAGCAGCCCAAGACAGGGTAGGAACGGGAATCAGCCCCAGCATTTT
CASSPRQGRNGNQPQHF
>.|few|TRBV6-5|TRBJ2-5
TGTGCCAGCAGTTACTCCCAGATCCAAGAGACCCAGTACTTC
CASSYSQIQETQYF
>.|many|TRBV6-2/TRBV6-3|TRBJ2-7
TGTGCCAGCAGGACCGGATGGGGCTACGAGCAGTACTTC
CASRTGWGYEQYF
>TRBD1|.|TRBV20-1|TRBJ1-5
TGCAGTGTTCACAGGGGGCTAAGCAATCAGCCCCAGCATTTT
CSVHRGLSNQPQHF
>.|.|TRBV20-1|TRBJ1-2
TGCAGTGCTAGTAGCCGAGGACGCAACTATGGCTACACCTTC
CSASSRGRNYGYTF
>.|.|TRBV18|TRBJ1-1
TGTGCCAGCTCACCTACTCAGGGTCAGTCTGAAGCTTTCTTT
CASSPTQGQSEAFF
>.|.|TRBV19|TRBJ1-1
TGTGCCAGTAGTCGGGGGGGCTCTAACACTGAAGCTTTCTTT
CASSRGGSNTEAFF
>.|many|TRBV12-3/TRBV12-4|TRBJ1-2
TGTGCCAGCAGGCCCGGCCGTAGATCCCGCGATGGCTACACCTTC
CASRPGRRSRDGYTF
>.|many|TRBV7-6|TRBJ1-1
TGTGCCAGCAGCCGCGGACGGGGACGAACGGCTGAAGCTTTCTTT
CASSRGRGRTAEAFF